A selection of T cell receptor beta chains follows, all from one sample in a study of blood T cells in healthy people across ages. From the 5' RACE reads, TCRdb called clonotypes with MiXCR, one entry per CDR3 protein. The data contain around 900,000 distinct CDR3 sequences, under 30% of them singletons. The sequenced material came from blood. Every receptor here comes from a woman of 80 years or more in good health. CDR3s include the opening cysteine and the closing phenylalanine or tryptophan. The D gene is left open where the match is weak. Clone size, where shown, is once, few, many, or a class for clones that have expanded.

j_gene: TRBJ2-1; d_gene: NA; v_gene: TRBV4-3; abundance: NA; CDR3aa: CASSDRLAYNEQFF; CDR3nt: TGCGCCAGCAGCGATCGACTAGCCTACAATGAGCAGTTCTTC
j_gene: TRBJ2-4; d_gene: NA; v_gene: TRBV18; abundance: NA; CDR3aa: CASSPYDGRSYNEQYF; CDR3nt: TGTGCCAGCTCACCATACGATGGGCGATCCTACAATGAGCAGTACTTC
j_gene: TRBJ2-2; d_gene: TRBD2; v_gene: TRBV20-1; abundance: few; CDR3aa: CSAPGLGDSGELFF; CDR3nt: TGCAGTGCCCCGGGACTAGGAGACTCCGGGGAGCTGTTTTTT
j_gene: TRBJ2-1; d_gene: TRBD1; v_gene: TRBV20-1; abundance: NA; CDR3aa: CSARGGQREQFF; CDR3nt: TGCAGTGCTAGAGGGGGACAGCGAGAGCAGTTCTTC
j_gene: TRBJ2-2; d_gene: NA; v_gene: TRBV6-6; abundance: NA; CDR3aa: CASTPAGEVSGELFF; CDR3nt: TGTGCCAGCACCCCGGCCGGGGAGGTATCCGGGGAGCTGTTTTTT
j_gene: TRBJ1-4; d_gene: NA; v_gene: TRBV4-3; abundance: few; CDR3aa: CASQRTAGPATNEKLFF; CDR3nt: TGCGCCAGTCAACGGACAGCCGGCCCCGCAACTAATGAAAAACTGTTTTTT
j_gene: TRBJ2-7; d_gene: NA; v_gene: TRBV28; abundance: NA; CDR3aa: CASSLFRGAAYNEQYF; CDR3nt: TGTGCCAGCAGTTTATTTCGGGGAGCGGCCTACAATGAGCAGTACTTC
j_gene: TRBJ2-3; d_gene: NA; v_gene: TRBV6-2/TRBV6-3; abundance: NA; CDR3aa: CASSYGITSTDTQYF; CDR3nt: TGTGCCAGCAGTTACGGCATCACTAGCACAGATACGCAGTATTTT
j_gene: TRBJ1-2; d_gene: NA; v_gene: TRBV4-1; abundance: few; CDR3aa: CASSQDINRNYGYTF; CDR3nt: TGCGCCAGCAGCCAAGATATAAACAGGAACTATGGCTACACCTTC
j_gene: TRBJ1-6; d_gene: TRBD1; v_gene: TRBV3-1; abundance: NA; CDR3aa: CASSPHGTAFTTLHF; CDR3nt: TGTGCCAGCAGCCCTCACGGGACAGCTTTTACGACCCTCCACTTT